This passage covers 7 T cell receptor beta chains from one sample sequenced in a study of shared clonotypes between healthy human individuals. Data came from immunoSEQ multiplex PCR; TCRdb stores just in-frame clones and leaves some out. The table lists about 800,000 clones, about 96% of them singletons. The naive CD8 fraction comprised CD45RO-negative cells positively selected for CCR7 and excluded terminally differentiated effector memory CD45RA+ cells. The sequencing sample was made of naive CD8+ T cells sorted from blood. The receptors stem from a man aged 25 to 40 in good health.

Comments on this clone: The same CDR3 also results from other DNA sequences found in this sample. V gene TRBV4-1 combines with J gene TRBJ2-1; D possibly corresponds to TRBD2 (6 bases). The CDR3 covers 16 residues. Germline lookup yields CDR1 MGHRA and CDR2 YSYEKL. V lost 0 bases to trimming and J lost 0 bases, with 9 bases between them. CDR3 nucleotide sequence: TGCGCCAGCAGCCAAGAGGACGGGAGCTCCTACAATGAGCAGTTCTTC. Translating it yields CASSQEDGSSYNEQFF.

This rearrangement joins TRBV4-3 to TRBJ2-7, with a tentative D call TRBD2 (6 bases). The V gene's germline CDR1 is LGHNA and CDR2 YSLEER. The CDR3 is 15 residues long. Between the trimmed V and J ends, which lost 0 bases and 4 bases, there was a span of 13 bases. CDR3 coding DNA: TGCGCCAGCAGCCAAGATGCACGGGGAGGTTACGAGCAGTACTTC. This codes for CASSQDARGGYEQYF.

The V and J genes are TRBV5-1 and TRBJ2-2; TRBD1 agrees at 7 bases. The V gene's germline CDR1 is SGHRS and CDR2 YFSETQ. The junction had 2 bases not matched to a gene; V was cut back by 2 bases and J by 4 bases. CDR3 length: 14 amino acids. The CDR3 bases are TGCGCCAGCAGCTTAAGGGACAGCACCGGGGAGCTGTTTTTT. As protein: CASSLRDSTGELFF.

The chain joins TRBV5-6 to TRBJ1-2; D ambiguous. V lost 4 bases and J 5 bases, leaving 15 bases between the germline ends. CDR1 SGHDT and CDR2 YYEEEE come from the germline V gene. This CDR3 comprises 14 residues. The CDR3 loop reads CASSRTAGTYGYTF. The DNA for the CDR3 is TGTGCCAGCAGCCGAACAGCTGGCACGTATGGCTACACCTTC.

The V and J genes are TRBV7-9 and TRBJ2-7; TRBD2 matches at 10 bases. The CDR3 runs 15 residues. From germline, CDR1 is SEHNR and CDR2 FQNEAQ (reference sequence). V was clipped by 7 bases and J by 4 bases; unmatched bases: 10. The CDR3 loop is CASTGLAEDQYEQYF. The CDR3 coding sequence is TGTGCCAGCACCGGACTAGCGGAGGATCAATACGAGCAGTACTTC. The complete variable domain, with remaining parts taken from reference TRBV7-9 and TRBJ2-7, reads DTGVSQNPRHKITKRGQNVTFRCDPISEHNRLYWYRQTLGQGPEFLTYFQNEAQLEKSRLLSDRFSAERPKGSFSTLEIQRTEQGDSAMYLCASTGLAEDQYEQYFGPGTRLTVT.

This clone was detected once. The V gene is TRBV10-3, the J gene TRBJ1-1; D is unclear. Germline V lookup: CDR1 ENHRY, CDR2 SYGVKD. Trimming took 10 bases from V and 2 from J, leaving 14 bases between them. The CDR3 covers 13 residues. CDR3 nucleotide sequence: TGTGCCACCTGGACGGGCACCAACACTGAAGCTTTCTTT. Protein: CATWTGTNTEAFF.

The chain has TRBV28 and TRBJ2-1; 10 bases line up with TRBD2. The CDR3 runs to 16 residues. Germline lookup yields CDR1 MDHEN and CDR2 SYDVKM. Germline trimming cut 4 bases from V and 9 bases from J; bases unmatched to any gene: 12. In DNA, the CDR3 is TGTGCCAGCAGTTCGGGGATATGGTTAGCGGGAGGTGAGCAGTTCTTC. This encodes CASSSGIWLAGGEQFF.